This TCR beta chain derives from a study of blood T cell repertoires in COVID-19. Study in general: Both acute and convalescent COVID-19 samples were obtained from the United States, Italy and Spain. PBMCs, B-cell-depleted T cells, or T cells were the source of the cDNA or gDNA that made up the material.

The CDR3 runs to 13 residues. J gave up 1 base and V 5 bases, and 1 base lay outside the gene matches. Germline V gene lookup returns CDR1 ENHRY and CDR2 SYGVKD. In the original analysis: The assay estimated nucleated cells by amplifying reference gene primers. Generated by immunoSEQ multiplex PCR, the TCRdb table keeps only in-frame clones and is missing some. D and trimming come from the DNA, and the V and J calls and clone size come from that table. The sample gives roughly 180,000 clones, about 88% of which show up once; 2.9% is in the top ten. The specimen was peripheral blood. This sequence was found in a woman aged 25 to 45 with active or convalescent COVID-19. J is TRBJ1-1 and V is TRBV10-3, with 7 bases aligning to TRBD1. The CDR3 DNA follows: TGTGCCATCAGTCGGGACAGGAACACTGAAGCTTTCTTT. Protein: CAISRDRNTEAFF.